These 19 T cell receptor beta chains originate from one sample sequenced in a study of shared clonotypes between healthy human individuals. Sequencing was performed with immunoSEQ multiplex PCR; in TCRdb, only in-frame clones are kept and a portion is missing. The table has some 500,000 clones, 90% to 97% seen once. Sequencing was performed on naive CD4+ T cells sorted from blood. Subset in this sample: CD45RA+ positively selected. Every receptor here comes from a woman aged 25 to 39 in good health.

The genes are TRBV6-1 and TRBJ2-2; TRBD1 matches at 9 bases. This CDR3 is 15 amino acids long. Losses at the gene ends were 8 bases for V and 1 base for J; bases not matched to a gene: 5. Germline assignment: CDR1 MNHNS and CDR2 SASEGT. CDR3 loop: CASGGGQGNTGELFF. The CDR3 DNA is TGTGCCAGCGGTGGGGGACAGGGGAACACCGGGGAGCTGTTTTTT.

The chain recombines TRBV11-2 with TRBJ1-4, with D unresolved. Germline lookup yields CDR1 SGHAT and CDR2 FQNNGV. The V and J ends lost 2 bases and 2 bases respectively, with 18 bases between them. This CDR3 region has 18 residues. CDR3 residues: CASSLLSAGRETNEKLFF. The DNA of the CDR3 is TGTGCCAGCAGCTTACTATCGGCCGGGAGAGAGACTAATGAAAAACTGTTTTTT.

This clone was observed once. The chain recombines TRBV7-9 with TRBJ2-3, with D possibly being TRBD2 (6 bases). This CDR3 spans 16 amino acids. V was pared by 5 bases and J by 3 bases, with 18 bases between. The germline CDR1 and CDR2 sequences are SEHNR and FQNEAQ (reference sequence). For the CDR3, the DNA is TGTGCCAGCAGCAGCCCCCGCGGGATCGGGACAGATACGCAGTATTTT. This encodes CASSSPRGIGTDTQYF.

CDR3 sequence reads: CASSRSFRDRNYNEQFF. CDR3 nucleotide sequence: TGTGCCAGCAGCCGCTCGTTCCGGGACAGGAATTACAATGAGCAGTTCTTC. The chain uses TRBV6-4 and TRBJ2-1; 8 bases agree with TRBD1. Germline V gives CDR1 MRHNA, CDR2 SNTAGT. This CDR3 has 17 residues. The junction had 14 bases not matched to a gene; V was cut back by 6 bases and J by 4 bases.

This chain uses TRBV11-2 with TRBJ2-2, with 9 bases that match TRBD2. J gave up 4 bases and V 4 bases, and 4 bases lay outside the gene matches. This CDR3 comprises 15 residues. From germline, CDR1 is SGHAT and CDR2 FQNNGV. CDR3 nucleotides: TGTGCCAGCAGCTGGCTAGCGGGATCCACCGGGGAGCTGTTTTTT. This sequence encodes CASSWLAGSTGELFF.

Comments on this clone: Other nucleotide sequences in the sample specify the same CDR3. The gene calls are TRBV28 and TRBJ1-2, with unresolved D. The V gene lost 2 bases and the J gene lost 2 bases, with 3 bases spanning the gap. The CDR3 runs to 12 residues. Looked up from germline, CDR1 is MDHEN and CDR2 is SYDVKM. CDR3 in amino acids: CASSLRNYGYTF. As DNA, the CDR3 is TGTGCCAGCAGTTTAAGGAACTATGGCTACACCTTC.

The chain couples TRBV7-8 to TRBJ1-5; D gene unclear. The CDR3 runs to 17 residues. Trimming left V 1 base short and J 0 bases short, with 13 bases between. Per germline, CDR1 SGHVS and CDR2 FQNEAQ. Written as DNA, the CDR3 is TGTGCCAGCAGCTTAGGTTTCTTGGGGTATAGCAATCAGCCCCAGCATTTT. This sequence encodes CASSLGFLGYSNQPQHF.

This clone was detected once. The CDR3 here is CASRLGSVGSYEQYF. CDR3 in DNA: TGTGCCAGCAGACTCGGGAGCGTTGGATCCTACGAGCAGTACTTC. The chain employs TRBV6-1 and TRBJ2-7, with D perhaps TRBD2 (6 bases). CDR1 MNHNS and CDR2 SASEGT come from the germline V gene. The CDR3 is 15 residues long. Deletions cut 6 bases from V and 1 base from J, with 16 bases between.

On this clone: The sample has other DNA sequences that encode this CDR3 too. The chain has TRBV7-3 and TRBJ2-1, with 13 bases lining up with TRBD2. V lost 4 bases and J lost 7; bases outside the gene matches: 4. This CDR3 has 15 amino acids. Per germline, CDR1 SGHTA and CDR2 FQGTGA. CDR3 sequence: CASSSRLAGGNEQFF. CDR3 in DNA: TGTGCCAGCAGCTCCAGACTAGCGGGAGGAAATGAGCAGTTCTTC. Combining the CDR3 with reference TRBV7-3 and TRBJ2-1 gives the whole variable domain GAGVSQTPSNKVTEKGKYVELRCDPISGHTALYWYRQSLGQGPEFLIYFQGTGAADDSGLPNDRFFAVRPEGSVSTLKIQRTERGDSAVYLCASSSRLAGGNEQFFGPGTRLTVL.

V and J are TRBV19 and TRBJ1-5; D is unclear. The CDR3 is 17 residues long. Germline assignment: CDR1 LNHDA and CDR2 SQIVND (reference sequence). V dropped 1 base and J dropped 0 bases, with 13 bases sitting between them. The CDR3 region is CASSIARRLYSNQPQHF. In DNA form, the CDR3 reads TGTGCCAGTAGTATAGCTAGGAGACTTTATAGCAATCAGCCCCAGCATTTT.

The genes are TRBV6-1 and TRBJ1-4; TRBD1 matches 7 bases. J lost 7 bases, V lost 8 bases, and 7 bases had no gene match. The CDR3 consists of 13 residues. The V gene's germline CDR1 is MNHNS and CDR2 SASEGT. The CDR3 nucleotides read TGTGCCAGCCAGACAGGGAACGGTGAAAAACTGTTTTTT. Its translation: CASQTGNGEKLFF.

V and J are TRBV5-1 and TRBJ2-3, with TRBD2 matching 10 bases. J was trimmed by 0 bases and V by 3 bases; bases with no gene match: 4. This CDR3 is built from 16 residues. CDR1 is SGHRS and CDR2 is YFSETQ in the germline V gene. The CDR3 loop is CASSWTSGASTDTQYF. Here the CDR3 DNA reads TGCGCCAGCAGCTGGACTAGCGGAGCAAGCACAGATACGCAGTATTTT.

The chain employs TRBV5-1 and TRBJ1-3; D uncertain. Trimming took off 2 bases at V and 2 bases at J, with 11 bases between the two ends. Germline CDR1 SGHRS, CDR2 YFSETQ. The CDR3 sequence is 15 residues long. The DNA of the CDR3 is TGCGCCAGCAGCTTACTTGCCGACCCTGGAAACACCATATATTTT. This translates into CASSLLADPGNTIYF.

The V and J genes are TRBV5-1 and TRBJ2-1, with 12 bases lining up with TRBD2. CDR1 is SGHRS and CDR2 is YFSETQ in the germline V gene. The CDR3 has 15 amino acids. The V gene end was trimmed by 4 bases and the J gene end by 8 bases; junction bases not matched to a gene: 7. The CDR3 region is CASSEGLAGMYEQFF. The CDR3 region has the DNA TGCGCCAGCAGCGAAGGACTAGCGGGGATGTATGAGCAGTTCTTC.

In the case of this clone: Other nucleotide sequences from this sample produce the same CDR3. The J gene is TRBJ1-1, the V gene TRBV5-1; perhaps TRBD1 as D (5 bases). V shed 2 bases and J shed 2 bases, with 7 bases lying between them. Per the germline V gene, CDR1 is SGHRS and CDR2 is YFSETQ. CDR3 size: 13 residues. DNA of the CDR3: TGCGCCAGCAGCTTTCAGGGCAACACTGAAGCTTTCTTT. Translated, it gives CASSFQGNTEAFF.

The chain carries TRBV10-3 and TRBJ2-1; 14 bases are a match to TRBD2. The CDR3 spans 17 residues. V was pared by 9 bases and J by 10 bases, with 17 bases of the junction left unmatched. Per the germline V gene, CDR1 is ENHRY and CDR2 is SYGVKD. The CDR3 sequence is CAIARGTSGSDLREQFF. The DNA of the CDR3 is TGTGCCATAGCTAGAGGGACTAGCGGGAGTGATTTACGAGAGCAGTTCTTC.

The gene calls are TRBV5-1 and TRBJ2-2, with D unclear. The CDR3 extends over 15 amino acids. In germline, CDR1 is SGHRS, CDR2 YFSETQ. V gave up 0 bases and J gave up 5 bases, with 11 bases separating them. CDR3 sequence: CASSLEQLGTGELFF. The CDR3, as DNA: TGCGCCAGCAGCTTGGAACAGTTAGGTACCGGGGAGCTGTTTTTT.

This clone was recorded once. The rearrangement joins TRBV5-1 to TRBJ1-2, with D unclear. V was shortened by 0 bases and J by 4 bases, with 10 bases between the two germline ends. The CDR3 contains 14 residues. Germline CDR1 reads SGHRS; CDR2 reads YFSETQ. The CDR3 reads CASSLEGSGYGYTF. In DNA form, the CDR3 reads TGCGCCAGCAGCTTGGAAGGGTCGGGCTATGGCTACACCTTC.

The chain couples TRBV29-1 to TRBJ2-3; D is ambiguous. V lost 7 bases and J lost 5, with 4 bases in between. From germline, CDR1 is SQVTM and CDR2 ANQGSEA. The CDR3 length is 9 residues. In DNA form, the CDR3 reads TGCAGCGCAGAAGATACGCAGTATTTT. It encodes CSAEDTQYF.